The 26 T cell receptor beta chains reported below all come from one sample, sequenced in a study of blood T cell repertoires in COVID-19. Here immunoSEQ multiplex PCR was the method, and the copy in TCRdb shows in-frame clones only, minus some. Altogether some 250,000 clones are present, about 88% being singletons, with the ten largest covering about 5.2%. Sequenced: peripheral blood. These receptors all stem from a woman aged 55-69 years with COVID-19, enrolled during active disease.

This clone is a singleton in its sample. This sequence joins TRBV30 and TRBJ1-2, with a weak D call TRBD1 (6 bases). The CDR3 has 14 residues. CDR1 is GTSNPN and CDR2 is SVGIG in the germline V gene (reference sequence). Trimming took off 3 bases at V and 0 bases at J, with 11 bases between the two ends. The CDR3 DNA reads as TGTGCCTGGAGCGGACAGTTAGCTAACTATGGCTACACCTTC. Amino acid sequence: CAWSGQLANYGYTF.

The chain couples TRBV11-2 to TRBJ2-2, with a possible D match to TRBD1 (6 bases). In germline, CDR1 is SGHAT, CDR2 FQNNGV. Trimming shortened V by 1 base and J by 5 bases, and 14 bases separated the two germline ends. CDR3 length: 16 residues. The CDR3 reads CASSLARQEDTGELFF. The CDR3 nucleotides are TGTGCCAGCAGCTTAGCCCGACAGGAGGATACCGGGGAGCTGTTTTTT.

V usage is TRBV7-9 and J usage is TRBJ1-1; weak D call: TRBD1 (5 bases). Germline CDR1 reads SEHNR; CDR2 reads FQNEAQ (reference sequence). V was clipped by 5 bases and J by 4 bases, with 17 bases between them. The CDR3 contains 15 residues. CDR3 region: CASSPGGGVGTEAFF. CDR3 sequence (DNA): TGTGCCAGCAGCCCTGGCGGGGGTGTTGGCACTGAAGCTTTCTTT. Full variable domain (missing parts from reference TRBV7-9 and TRBJ1-1): DTGVSQNPRHKITKRGQNVTFRCDPISEHNRLYWYRQTLGQGPEFLTYFQNEAQLEKSRLLSDRFSAERPKGSFSTLEIQRTEQGDSAMYLCASSPGGGVGTEAFFGQGTRLTVV.

The rearrangement joins TRBV4-1 to TRBJ2-2; 10 nucleotides align to TRBD2. Germline V CDR1 and CDR2: MGHRA, YSYEKL. The junction had 14 bases not matched to a gene; V was cut back by 7 bases and J by 0 bases. The CDR3 runs to 19 residues. The CDR3 protein is CASTSPMGLARSNTGELFF. The CDR3 region has the DNA TGCGCCAGCACCTCCCCTATGGGACTAGCGCGGTCGAACACCGGGGAGCTGTTTTTT.

The chain combines TRBV9 with TRBJ1-2; D unclear. Germline assignment: CDR1 SGDLS and CDR2 YYNGEE. The CDR3 is 13 residues long. The V end lost 0 bases, the J end lost 8 bases, and 11 bases lay between the germline ends. The CDR3 is CASSVEEVGGYTF. For the CDR3, the DNA is TGTGCCAGCAGCGTAGAAGAGGTTGGGGGCTACACCTTC. The full variable domain, its missing parts supplied by reference TRBV9 and TRBJ1-2, is DSGVTQTPKHLITATGQRVTLRCSPRSGDLSVYWYQQSLDQGLQFLIQYYNGEERAKGNILERFSAQQFPDLHSELNLSSLELGDSALYFCASSVEEVGGYTFGSGTRLTVV.

The chain uses TRBV2 and TRBJ1-5; 7 bases are a match to TRBD1. This CDR3 region has 14 residues. Trimming took 4 bases from V and 7 from J; bases not matched to a gene: 7. Germline V CDR1 and CDR2: SNHLY, FYNNEI. Written as DNA, the CDR3 is TGTGCCAGCAGTGCCCTGACAGGGCGCCAGCCCCAGCATTTT. It translates to CASSALTGRQPQHF.

This rearrangement joins TRBV5-4 to TRBJ1-2, with 10 bases fitting TRBD1. The CDR3 consists of 13 residues. CDR1 is SGHNT and CDR2 is YYREEE in the germline V gene (reference sequence). Trimming removed 4 bases from V and 10 bases from J; junction bases left unmatched: 7. The CDR3 DNA reads as TGTGCCAGCAGCGTGACGACAGGGGGCGTCTACACCTTC. Its translation: CASSVTTGGVYTF.

The rearrangement joins TRBV29-1 to TRBJ2-5, with D possibly TRBD2 on 6 matching bases. V was clipped by 7 bases and J by 4 bases, with 16 bases between them. Per the germline V gene, CDR1 is SQVTM and CDR2 is ANQGSEA. The CDR3 contains 13 residues. The CDR3 region is CSARGGTGETQYF. The DNA of the CDR3 is TGCAGCGCCCGAGGCGGGACGGGAGAGACCCAGTACTTC.

In its sample, this clone was seen once. This chain uses TRBV28 with TRBJ1-4; no reliable D call. Germline CDR1 MDHEN, CDR2 SYDVKM. Trimming removed 2 bases at V and 10 bases at J, with 8 bases between. The CDR3 runs to 12 residues. The CDR3 DNA reads TGTGCCAGCAGTTTAGGAGTCGGAAAACTGTTTTTT. Protein sequence: CASSLGVGKLFF.

This chain joins TRBV25-1 and TRBJ1-3; 7 bases fit TRBD1. This CDR3 spans 14 amino acids. Germline CDR1 reads MGHDK; CDR2 reads SYGVNS. V was clipped by 5 bases and J by 2 bases; unmatched bases: 3. The CDR3 DNA is TGTGCCAGCAGTCGGACAGGAGCTGGAAACACCATATATTTT. Residues: CASSRTGAGNTIYF.

The chain has TRBV3-1 (or the pseudogene TRBV3-2) and TRBJ2-7; TRBD2 matches at 7 bases. V lost 7 bases to trimming and J lost 6 bases; unmatched junction nucleotides: 9. CDR3 size: 13 residues. Germline assignment: CDR1 LGHDT and CDR2 YNNKEL (reference sequence). The CDR3 DNA reads as TGTGCCAGCACCCTGGGGGGGTTCGGCGAGCAGTACTTC. It codes for CASTLGGFGEQYF.

V gene TRBV27 combines with J gene TRBJ1-4, with D uncertain. The V gene's germline CDR1 is MNHEY and CDR2 SMNVEV (reference sequence). V lost 1 base, J lost 1 base, and 7 bases lay in between. The CDR3 totals 15 residues. The DNA of the CDR3 is TGTGCCAGCAGTTTATTGGCGGGAACTAATGAAAAACTGTTTTTT. It translates to CASSLLAGTNEKLFF.

This clone was observed a single time. The chain couples TRBV12-3 or TRBV12-4 to TRBJ1-2, with D perhaps TRBD1 (6 bases). Trimming took off 0 bases at V and 6 bases at J, with 8 bases between the two ends. This CDR3 has 13 residues. The CDR3 is CASSLARTDGYTF. CDR3 sequence (DNA): TGTGCCAGCAGTTTAGCTCGGACAGATGGCTACACCTTC.

The V and J genes are TRBV7-2 and TRBJ2-1; 9 nucleotides line up with TRBD2. The germline CDR1 and CDR2 sequences are SGHTA and FQGNSA. V gave up 4 bases and J gave up 8 bases; unmatched junction bases: 3. CDR3 length equals 13 residues. The CDR3 reads CASSSGLAYEQFF. For the CDR3, the DNA is TGTGCCAGCAGCTCGGGACTAGCATATGAGCAGTTCTTC.

This chain links TRBV3-1 (or the pseudogene TRBV3-2) with TRBJ2-2; 7 nucleotides line up with TRBD1. This CDR3 comprises 13 residues. The germline V gene has CDR1 LGHDT and CDR2 YNNKEL (reference sequence). Trimming cost V 7 bases and J 4 bases; bases outside gene matches: 3. The CDR3 region has the DNA TGTGCCAGCACCAACAGGGGCACCGGGGAGCTGTTTTTT. Translation gives CASTNRGTGELFF.

The chain couples TRBV6-4 to TRBJ2-3, with a tentative D call TRBD2 (6 bases). The CDR3 consists of 17 residues. Trimming cost V 0 bases and J 0 bases, with 13 bases left between them. CDR1 and CDR2 from the germline V gene are MRHNA and SNTAGT. In nucleotides, the CDR3 is TGTGCCAGCAGTGACTCCCCTATGGCGGGAAGCACAGATACGCAGTATTTT. Amino acids: CASSDSPMAGSTDTQYF.

The rearrangement joins TRBV3-1 (or the pseudogene TRBV3-2) to TRBJ2-7, with a possible D match to TRBD2 (5 bases). The CDR3 extends over 14 amino acids. V dropped 7 bases and J dropped 3 bases, with 16 bases sitting between them. The germline V gene encodes CDR1 LGHDT and CDR2 YNNKEL (reference sequence). The DNA for the CDR3 is TGTGCCAGCACTCCGAGCGGAGATAACTACGAGCAGTACTTC. Translated: CASTPSGDNYEQYF.

The rearrangement joins TRBV5-6 to TRBJ1-6; TRBD1 aligns across 9 bases. In germline, CDR1 is SGHDT, CDR2 YYEEEE. The V and J ends lost 1 base and 4 bases, in that order; junction bases with no gene match: 9. There are 18 residues in the CDR3. CDR3 protein: CASSLSGTGFYYNSPLHF. The CDR3 DNA follows: TGTGCCAGCAGCTTGTCCGGGACAGGGTTTTATTATAATTCACCCCTCCACTTT.

This rearrangement joins TRBV9 to TRBJ2-7; TRBD2 might be the D (5 bases). Trimming cost V 0 bases and J 6 bases, with 10 bases left between them. CDR1 and CDR2 (germline): SGDLS, YYNGEE. The CDR3 sequence is 13 residues long. The CDR3 DNA sequence: TGTGCCAGCAGCGTAGCTTTGGGAGTCGAGCAGTACTTC. It translates to CASSVALGVEQYF. Looking up the rest from reference TRBV9 and TRBJ2-7 gives the full variable domain: DSGVTQTPKHLITATGQRVTLRCSPRSGDLSVYWYQQSLDQGLQFLIQYYNGEERAKGNILERFSAQQFPDLHSELNLSSLELGDSALYFCASSVALGVEQYFGPGTRLTVT.

The chain carries TRBV12-3 or TRBV12-4 and TRBJ1-6; D unresolved. The CDR3 has 13 residues. V was clipped by 3 bases and J by 4 bases, with 4 bases between them. CDR3 in DNA: TGTGCCAGCAGTTTCCGGTATAATTCACCCCTCCACTTT. Its translation is CASSFRYNSPLHF.

This sequence joins TRBV30 and TRBJ2-2; 12 nucleotides agree with TRBD2. Germline CDR1 is GTSNPN and CDR2 is SVGIG (reference sequence). The CDR3 is 15 residues long. Unmatched junction bases numbered 6, after V lost 7 bases and J lost 3 bases. CDR3 loop: CALTSGRPDTGELFF. In DNA, the CDR3 is TGTGCCTTAACTAGCGGGAGGCCGGACACCGGGGAGCTGTTTTTT.

The chain links TRBV24-1 to TRBJ1-3, with 8 bases aligning to TRBD1. J was trimmed by 0 bases and V by 1 base; bases with no gene match: 10. Germline V gene data show CDR1 as KGHDR and CDR2 as SFDVKD. This CDR3 contains 19 residues. The CDR3 nucleotides read TGTGCCACCAGTGATTTCCTACGGACAGGGCTTGACTCTGGAAACACCATATATTTT. It encodes CATSDFLRTGLDSGNTIYF.

This clone was seen once. The V and J genes are TRBV9 and TRBJ1-5; possibly TRBD1 for D (6 bases). Germline assignment: CDR1 SGDLS and CDR2 YYNGEE. Trimming removed 7 bases from V and 3 bases from J, with 17 bases in between. This CDR3 spans 15 amino acids. The CDR3 coding sequence is TGTGCCAGCGCCCGGACAGATGGGCACAATCAGCCCCAGCATTTT. Amino acids: CASARTDGHNQPQHF.

The chain employs TRBV11-2 and TRBJ2-1; no firm D call. The CDR3 covers 14 residues. The V gene lost 0 bases and the J gene lost 6 bases, with 9 bases spanning the gap. The germline CDR1 and CDR2 sequences are SGHAT and FQNNGV. The chain's CDR3 is CASSLDGLLNEQFF. The DNA for the CDR3 is TGTGCCAGCAGCTTAGATGGGCTCCTCAATGAGCAGTTCTTC.

J is TRBJ1-3 and V is TRBV5-4, with 9 bases aligning to TRBD1. The CDR3 consists of 13 residues. The germline V gene encodes CDR1 SGHNT and CDR2 YYREEE (reference sequence). Trimming at V came to 4 bases and at J to 6 bases, leaving 2 bases not matched to a gene. CDR3 residues: CASSVQGANTIYF. CDR3 nucleotide sequence: TGTGCCAGCAGCGTACAGGGGGCAAACACCATATATTTT.

J is TRBJ1-1 and V is TRBV2; D remains ambiguous. V shed 6 bases and J shed 1 base, with 9 bases lying between them. The CDR3 totals 13 residues. CDR1 is SNHLY, CDR2 FYNNEI, per germline. Written as DNA, the CDR3 is TGTGCCAGCAGAGTACAAAGGAACACTGAAGCTTTCTTT. Translated, it gives CASRVQRNTEAFF.